The entry that follows covers one T cell receptor beta chain sequence. This entry belongs to a study of OX40 agonist ivuxolimab in advanced cancers. Sequenced by immunoSEQ multiplex PCR; TCRdb stores in-frame clones only, minus some. The data show about 66,000 clones, about 81% seen once. Deletions cut 0 bases from V and 4 bases from J, with 7 bases between. Germline V CDR1 and CDR2: MNHNY, SVGAGI (reference sequence). The length of the CDR3 is 14 residues. The material sequenced was CD4+ or CD8+ T cells sorted from blood, taken in a trial of the OX40 agonist ivuxolimab. The sequence was collected from an adult with an advanced solid tumor such as melanoma, head and neck, liver or kidney cancer. The rearrangement links TRBV6-6 to TRBJ2-1, with unresolved D. The CDR3 is CASSYSPLYNEQFF. The CDR3 DNA follows: TGTGCCAGCAGTTACTCCCCATTATACAATGAGCAGTTCTTC.